The present TCR beta chain was sequenced within a study of blood T cells in healthy people across ages. Study observations and caveats: Possibly, changes in expanded clonotypes were confounded because donor CMV status was unknown.

The use of a sample-barcoded 5' primer and a J-beta primer mix characterized a second PCR of roughly 7 to 11 cycles. TCRdb passed the 5' RACE reads through MiXCR, listing each CDR3 protein once. The sample has 700,000 to 850,000 distinct CDR3 sequences; 50% to 65% are singletons. The ends lost 1 base at V and 3 bases at J; junction bases unmatched: 14. The CDR3 has 18 amino acids. CDR1 MNHNS and CDR2 SASEGT come from the germline V gene. As regards this clonotype: Its antigen is unidentified.

The chain employs TRBV6-1 and TRBJ1-2, with 7 nucleotides matching TRBD1. The TCR comes from a man older than 75 in good health. The specimen sequenced was blood. In DNA form, the CDR3 reads TGTGCCAGCAGTGAAGGAAGCGGACAGGCGAGGGTGTACTATGGCTACACCTTC. It specifies CASSEGSGQARVYYGYTF.